The 29 T cell receptor beta chains below come from one sample, sequenced in a study of blood T cell repertoires in COVID-19. Assay: immunoSEQ multiplex PCR; the TCRdb copy retains only in-frame clones and omits some. The sample includes about 200,000 clones, 70% to 90% of them seen just once. Sequencing was done on a sample of peripheral blood. These receptors were obtained from a woman of 80 years or more with acute or convalescent COVID-19.

The J gene is TRBJ2-1, the V gene TRBV5-4; D is unresolved. Trimming took off 3 bases at V and 2 bases at J, with 9 bases between the two ends. Germline CDR1 and CDR2: SGHNT and YYREEE (reference sequence). There are 14 residues in the CDR3. The CDR3 spells CASSSPGTYNEQFF. CDR3 DNA: TGTGCCAGCAGCTCTCCGGGTACCTACAATGAGCAGTTCTTC.

On this clone: Other DNA sequences in this sample translate to the same CDR3. The gene calls are TRBV5-1 and TRBJ2-7, with 7 bases matching TRBD1. Germline V gene data show CDR1 as SGHRS and CDR2 as YFSETQ. Trimming removed 4 bases from V and 0 bases from J; junction bases left unmatched: 4. The CDR3 totals 14 residues. In nucleotides, the CDR3 is TGCGCCAGCAGCCTGGGGGACAGCTCCTACGAGCAGTACTTC. Amino acids: CASSLGDSSYEQYF.

This chain connects TRBV18 to TRBJ1-2, with 9 bases fitting TRBD1. CDR3 length: 15 residues. Germline values: CDR1 KGHSH, CDR2 LQKENI. Trimming took 3 bases from V and 3 from J; bases not matched to a gene: 5. CDR3 sequence: CASSPLTGGDYGYTF. The DNA of the CDR3 is TGTGCCAGCTCACCGCTAACAGGGGGCGACTATGGCTACACCTTC. The complete variable domain, with remaining parts taken from reference TRBV18 and TRBJ1-2, reads NAGVMQNPRHLVRRRGQEARLRCSPMKGHSHVYWYRQLPEEGLKFMVYLQKENIIDESGMPKERFSAEFPKEGPSILRIQQVVRGDSAAYFCASSPLTGGDYGYTFGSGTRLTVV.

The V call is TRBV18, the J call TRBJ1-2, with 8 bases matching TRBD1. CDR3 length: 16 residues. J gave up 2 bases and V 0 bases, and 5 bases lay outside the gene matches. Germline V gene sequence: CDR1 KGHSH, CDR2 LQKENI. CDR3 bases: TGTGCCAGCTCACCACCCGGACAGGGTGCCAACTATGGCTACACCTTC. Its translation is CASSPPGQGANYGYTF.

The chain uses TRBV6-2 or TRBV6-3 and TRBJ2-7; D might be TRBD1 (6 bases). Trimming cost V 0 bases and J 1 base, with 19 bases left between them. This CDR3 has 18 amino acids. Germline V gene lookup returns CDR1 MNHEY and CDR2 SVGEGT. For the CDR3, the DNA is TGTGCCAGCAGTTACTCGAATTCAGGGGACCTCTCTTCCTACGAGCAGTACTTC. Translation gives CASSYSNSGDLSSYEQYF.

The chain links TRBV29-1 to TRBJ2-5; 10 positions agree with TRBD1. Germline CDR1 SQVTM, CDR2 ANQGSEA. This CDR3 is 14 amino acids long. V trimming: 7 bases; J trimming: 7 bases; junction bases outside the gene matches: 12. The CDR3 DNA is TGCAGCGGGGGACAGGGGAGGTACCAGCGGACCCAGTACTTC. It codes for CSGGQGRYQRTQYF. Drawing the rest from reference TRBV29-1 and TRBJ2-5, the complete variable domain is SAVISQKPSRDICQRGTSLTIQCQVDSQVTMMFWYRQQPGQSLTLIATANQGSEATYESGFVIDKFPISRPNLTFSTLTVSNMSPEDSSIYLCSGGQGRYQRTQYFGPGTRLLVL.

The chain links TRBV18 to TRBJ1-4, with D possibly TRBD1 on 5 matching bases. This CDR3 is built from 15 residues. V shed 0 bases and J shed 5 bases, with 10 bases lying between them. CDR1 and CDR2 (germline): KGHSH, LQKENI. The CDR3 DNA reads TGTGCCAGCTCACCACCTCCGGGGGGGAATGAAAAACTGTTTTTT. Translated: CASSPPPGGNEKLFF.

The chain has TRBV19 and TRBJ1-6; D uncertain. This CDR3 comprises 15 residues. From germline, CDR1 is LNHDA and CDR2 SQIVND (reference sequence). Trimming removed 1 base at V and 7 bases at J, with 11 bases between. CDR3 loop: CASSIGVRENSPLHF. In nucleotides, the CDR3 is TGTGCCAGTAGTATAGGGGTGAGGGAGAATTCACCCCTCCACTTT.

The gene calls are TRBV5-1 and TRBJ2-2, with D perhaps TRBD1 (6 bases). The CDR3 is made up of 18 amino acids. V lost 6 bases and J lost 7, with 28 bases in between. The germline CDR1 and CDR2 sequences are SGHRS and YFSETQ. The CDR3 DNA sequence: TGCGCCAGCACCCAATCCGCGGCAGGGACAATTTCGAGCGGGGAGCTGTTTTTT. Protein product: CASTQSAAGTISSGELFF.

This rearrangement joins TRBV10-2 to TRBJ2-3, with 7 bases matching TRBD2. The V gene end was trimmed by 1 base and the J gene end by 4 bases; junction bases not matched to a gene: 17. Looked up from germline, CDR1 is WSHSY and CDR2 is SAAADI. This CDR3 comprises 19 residues. The CDR3, as DNA: TGCGCCAGCAGTGAGTTAAGCGGGGCCTTGCCCGTGAGCGCAGATACGCAGTATTTT. It encodes CASSELSGALPVSADTQYF.

The chain recombines TRBV27 with TRBJ1-5, with 7 nucleotides matching TRBD1. The CDR3 totals 14 residues. Germline lookup yields CDR1 MNHEY and CDR2 SMNVEV (reference sequence). V gave up 7 bases and J gave up 2 bases; unmatched junction bases: 5. CDR3 loop: CASTATGGNQPQHF. The CDR3 DNA sequence: TGTGCCAGCACCGCTACAGGGGGCAATCAGCCCCAGCATTTT.

The CDR3 loop is CASSHGTYNEKLFF. CDR3 DNA: TGTGCCAGCAGTCATGGTACCTATAATGAAAAACTGTTTTTT. This chain connects TRBV28 to TRBJ1-4; D unresolved. CDR3 length equals 14 residues. V was cut by 5 bases and J by 4 bases, with 11 bases left in between. Germline V gene lookup returns CDR1 MDHEN and CDR2 SYDVKM.

The chain is built from TRBV18 and TRBJ2-2, with 8 bases fitting TRBD1. With V trimmed by 6 bases and J by 7 bases, 7 bases remained unmatched. The CDR3 is 14 amino acids. From germline, CDR1 is KGHSH and CDR2 LQKENI. CDR3 residues: CASSIGQGNGELFF. The DNA for the CDR3 is TGTGCCAGCTCCATAGGACAGGGAAACGGGGAGCTGTTTTTT.

The chain links TRBV29-1 to TRBJ2-3; 10 bases match TRBD2. The CDR3 extends over 15 amino acids. The germline V gene has CDR1 SQVTM and CDR2 ANQGSEA. After removal of 5 bases from V and 4 bases from J, the junction contained 9 bases not matched to a gene. CDR3 DNA sequence: TGCAGCGTTCCATGGACTAGCGGATCGCCAGATACGCAGTATTTT. It codes for CSVPWTSGSPDTQYF.

The chain links TRBV6-5 to TRBJ1-4; D is perhaps TRBD1 (5 bases). CDR1 MNHEY and CDR2 SVGAGI come from the germline V gene. The germline V and J ends were trimmed by 7 bases and 3 bases, with 15 bases remaining between them. CDR3 length: 15 residues. Here the CDR3 DNA reads TGTGCCAGCAAGGGGTTAGGGATTTCTAATGAAAAACTGTTTTTT. This sequence encodes CASKGLGISNEKLFF.

The rearrangement links TRBV7-2 to TRBJ2-7, with 13 bases aligning to TRBD2. The germline CDR1 and CDR2 sequences are SGHTA and FQGNSA. The CDR3 loop spans 16 amino acids. The ends lost 4 bases at V and 3 bases at J; junction bases unmatched: 6. The CDR3 DNA reads as TGTGCCAGCAGCTGGAGACTAGCGGGAGGCGGCTACGAGCAGTACTTC. The encoded protein is CASSWRLAGGGYEQYF.

The gene calls are TRBV20-1 and TRBJ1-6; no clear D gene. CDR1 DFQATT and CDR2 SNEGSKA come from the germline V gene (reference sequence). V lost 3 bases and J lost 16, with 10 bases in between. CDR3 size: 10 residues. The CDR3 DNA follows: TGCAGTGCTAGCGGGTCGGGACTCCACTTT. As protein: CSASGSGLHF.

The rearrangement joins TRBV6-2 or TRBV6-3 to TRBJ2-7, with 8 bases identical to TRBD1. After removal of 5 bases from V and 6 bases from J, the junction contained 9 bases not matched to a gene. The CDR3 is 14 amino acids. The germline V gene encodes CDR1 MNHEY and CDR2 SVGEGT. The CDR3 DNA is TGTGCCAGCAGTACCCGGGACAGGACTCTCGAGCAGTACTTC. It is translated as CASSTRDRTLEQYF.

The chain combines TRBV11-2 with TRBJ1-4; TRBD1 matches at 8 bases. This CDR3 spans 15 amino acids. Unmatched junction bases numbered 10, after V lost 6 bases and J lost 7 bases. CDR1 and CDR2 (germline): SGHAT, FQNNGV. The CDR3 spells CASRSSRGRGEKLFF. The DNA of the CDR3 is TGTGCCAGCAGAAGTTCCAGGGGGCGCGGTGAAAAACTGTTTTTT.

This chain connects TRBV7-2 to TRBJ2-1; 12 positions match TRBD2. CDR1 is SGHTA, CDR2 FQGNSA, per germline. This CDR3 has 15 residues. V shed 5 bases, J shed 7 bases, and the junction held 6 bases outside the gene matches. The CDR3 region is CASSQTSGGWNEQFF. In nucleotides, the CDR3 is TGTGCCAGCAGCCAGACTAGCGGGGGTTGGAATGAGCAGTTCTTC.

The chain combines TRBV9 with TRBJ2-5; 7 bases are shared with TRBD1. The CDR3 has 16 residues. Germline V gives CDR1 SGDLS, CDR2 YYNGEE. The V gene end was trimmed by 3 bases and the J gene end by 1 base; junction bases not matched to a gene: 9. The CDR3 protein is CASSEGARRSQETQYF. The CDR3 DNA reads TGTGCCAGCAGCGAGGGGGCTCGGCGGTCCCAAGAGACCCAGTACTTC.

This chain links TRBV30 with TRBJ2-1, with TRBD2 as a possible D gene (5 bases). The length of the CDR3 is 13 residues. V gave up 0 bases and J gave up 7 bases, with 10 bases separating them. Germline loops: CDR1 GTSNPN, CDR2 SVGIG (reference sequence). In DNA, the CDR3 is TGTGCCTGGAGTGTACGCCGGGAAAATGAGCAGTTCTTC. It specifies CAWSVRRENEQFF.

The CDR3, as DNA: TGTGCCAGTAGGAAGGGACAACCTCATCAGCCCCAGCATTTT. Its protein is CASRKGQPHQPQHF. This chain joins TRBV19 and TRBJ1-5; a possible D gene is TRBD1 (6 bases). The germline V gene encodes CDR1 LNHDA and CDR2 SQIVND (reference sequence). The CDR3 is made up of 14 amino acids. The V end was cut by 6 bases, the J end by 5 bases, with 14 bases between.

This sequence joins TRBV6-5 and TRBJ2-7, with 15 nucleotides matching TRBD2. This CDR3 has 16 residues. Looked up from germline, CDR1 is MNHEY and CDR2 is SVGAGI. V dropped 0 bases and J dropped 5; count of bases not matched to a gene: 2. CDR3 in DNA: TGTGCCAGCAGTTACTCGGGGACTAGCGGGAGGCACGAGCAGTACTTC. It specifies CASSYSGTSGRHEQYF.

The rearrangement uses TRBV6-5 and TRBJ1-5, with 9 nucleotides matching TRBD1. The CDR3 has 13 amino acids. V was clipped by 10 bases and J by 6 bases; unmatched bases: 7. Germline values: CDR1 MNHEY, CDR2 SVGAGI. The CDR3 DNA reads as TGTGCCACCCTGGGACAGGGTGGTCAGCCCCAGCATTTT. Protein product: CATLGQGGQPQHF.

The chain employs TRBV6-2 or TRBV6-3 and TRBJ2-7; D is undetermined. The CDR3 totals 15 residues. CDR1 MNHEY and CDR2 SVGEGT come from the germline V gene. Trimming removed 6 bases from V and 4 bases from J, with 19 bases in between. The chain's CDR3 is CASSNPHREIYEQYF. CDR3 nucleotide sequence: TGTGCCAGCAGCAACCCACACAGAGAGATTTACGAGCAGTACTTC.

This chain connects TRBV3-1 (or the pseudogene TRBV3-2) to TRBJ2-5; D is perhaps TRBD1 (7 bases). Per germline, CDR1 LGHDT and CDR2 YNNKEL (reference sequence). This CDR3 spans 15 amino acids. The V and J ends lost 0 bases and 5 bases respectively, with 13 bases between them. The CDR3 spells CASSQEGGGGETQYF. The CDR3 bases are TGTGCCAGCAGCCAAGAAGGAGGGGGCGGGGAGACCCAGTACTTC.

This sequence joins TRBV5-1 and TRBJ1-4, with D possibly TRBD1 on 5 matching bases. Germline values: CDR1 SGHRS, CDR2 YFSETQ. V lost 0 bases and J 5 bases, leaving 8 bases between the germline ends. The CDR3 contains 14 residues. The DNA of the CDR3 is TGCGCCAGCAGCTTGGAACAGGACAATGAAAAACTGTTTTTT. Its translation is CASSLEQDNEKLFF. Full variable domain (remainder filled in from reference TRBV5-1 and TRBJ1-4): KAGVTQTPRYLIKTRGQQVTLSCSPISGHRSVSWYQQTPGQGLQFLFEYFSETQRNKGNFPGRFSGRQFSNSRSEMNVSTLELGDSALYLCASSLEQDNEKLFFGSGTQLSVL.

This sequence joins TRBV25-1 and TRBJ2-5; 9 bases map to TRBD1. With 8 bases clipped from V and 5 bases from J, the junction kept 12 bases outside the gene matches. CDR3 size: 15 residues. Germline CDR1 is MGHDK and CDR2 is SYGVNS. Here the CDR3 DNA reads TGTGCCAGCGCTAGGGACAGGGTAAACGGGGAGACCCAGTACTTC. Its protein product is CASARDRVNGETQYF.